This record looks at one T cell receptor beta chain sequence and its context. This clonotype turned up a few times. Its antigen is still unknown. Per-nucleotide qualities are absent, and no much larger clonotype sits a single base away. These data come from a study of blood T cells in healthy people across ages (dated by TCRdb to about 2015). Background for the entire study: In model experiments, roughly one uniquely barcoded TCR beta cDNA molecule per two T cells was captured by template switching. The donors were divided into four age groups: young (average around 16 years), middle-aged (approximately 39), aged (about 60) and long-lived (around 80). Age-related changes in TCR beta repertoire diversity were measured in the study by deep sequencing normalized with unique cDNA molecular identifiers. To avoid experimental bias, donors of different ages were randomly spread across the sequencing lanes. Using the same blood draw, the study looked at two additional independent replicas of 1 million unique cDNA reads for two donors, one aged 18 to 30 and the other aged 80 or older.

On the study overall, not on this receptor specifically: There was a strong correlation between observed TCR beta diversity and the percentage of naive T cells measured by flow cytometry. Estimates of total diversity from one million sequenced T cells were regarded as lower bounds and underestimates. As age increased, observed TCR beta diversity per million T cells dropped in a roughly linear way, and a significant reduction was already evident by age about 40. Compared with the aged group, more naive CD4+ T cells, fewer expanded clones and increased TCR diversity were shown by the long-lived group, suggesting age selection. Conclusive comparison of naive and antigen-experienced compartments was prevented by the profiling of bulk unsorted PBMCs. The CMV infection status of donors was not known, potentially confounding age-related changes in expanded clonotypes.

Compared with germline, V lacks 8 bases and J lacks 4 bases; bases without a gene match: 5. The CDR3 runs 13 residues from the cysteine to the phenylalanine. The DNA shown is the 39-base CDR3, in frame from base 1. The CDR1 and CDR2 encoded by the germline V gene (reference sequence) are MNHNY and SVGAGI. Library preparation employed 5' RACE. Reads for this sample came from an Illumina HiSeq 2500. A second PCR of roughly 7 to 11 cycles was performed with a sample-barcoded 5' primer and a J-beta primer mix. A unique molecular identifier was introduced onto each TCR beta cDNA molecule by a template-switch 5' adaptor carrying 12 random nucleotides. Each sample yielded at least 2.5 million CDR3-containing paired-end reads. The Mint cDNA synthesis kit, primed by a TRBC-specific oligonucleotide, was used to synthesize first-strand cDNA from all RNA. All cDNA was treated with uracil-DNA glycosylase and then went through a first 18-cycle PCR with the universal primers M1SS and BC2_uni_R. Per the source publication's procedure: Normalization of each sample was performed by random selection of 1 million high-quality reads, each carrying a distinct molecular identifier. Reads with shared molecular identifiers were discarded instead of being binned into consensus sequences. CDR3 identification, clonotype clustering and error correction used MiTCR with a Q25 quality threshold and the strictest error-elimination algorithm. A nonparametric unseen species model with Euler transformation was used to estimate lower-bound total TCR beta diversity. The raw public data were reprocessed by TCRdb itself: fastp quality trimming at Q25, MiXCR clonotype calling, in-frame beta chains only. For every CDR3 protein sequence, its rows merge into one entry that carries the most common genes and DNA. The V and J calls and clone size are TCRdb's, not the authors'. The sample table lists fewer than 800,000 distinct CDR3 sequences, 49% of them with a count of one. 25% to 35% of the sample is in the top ten clones.

The roughly 39 donors, aged roughly 6 to 90 years, were systemically healthy Caucasian individuals from Russia. Each donor gave around 9 milliliters of peripheral blood, collected into EDTA-treated Vacutainer tubes. PBMCs were isolated by Ficoll-Paque density-gradient centrifugation, with at least 7 million obtained per sample. Trizol reagent was used to extract total RNA from the PBMCs, yielding at least 6 micrograms per sample. For every donor, flow cytometry on a PBMC aliquot measured the percentage of naive CD45RAhigh/CD27high T cells. The chain is encoded by TRBV6-6 joined to TRBJ2-1, with TRBD2 identical over 7 junction bases. The source is a woman aged 60 to 75 in good health. Sequencing was performed on blood. The CDR3 sequence is CASARTSYNEQFF. The DNA sequence is as follows: TGTGCCAGCGCCCGGACTAGTTACAATGAGCAGTTCTTC.